The following is a T cell receptor (beta chain) sequence with its context. Here immunoSEQ multiplex PCR was the method, and the copy in TCRdb shows in-frame clones only, minus some. The sample consists of approximately 110,000 clones, approximately 86% of them appearing once. The record originates from a study of blood T cell repertoires in COVID-19. The TCR originated in a woman in her 50s with active or convalescent COVID-19. Sequencing was done on a sample of peripheral blood.

CDR3 amino acids: CASRRRGLCEQYF. Written as DNA, the CDR3 is TGCGCCAGCAGACGCAGGGGGCTTTGCGAGCAGTACTTC. This sequence joins TRBV10-1 and TRBJ2-7, with 8 bases matching TRBD1. Trimming took 6 bases from V and 6 from J; bases not matched to a gene: 7. CDR1 and CDR2 from the germline V gene are WNHNN and SYGVQD (reference sequence). This CDR3 is built from 13 residues.